This T cell receptor (beta chain) appears in the sequencing data of a study of radiotherapy plus CTLA-4 blockade in lung cancer. Study-level results: Early blood T cell clone changes and increased post-radiation serum interferon-beta were reportedly the strongest response predictors.

Only in-frame clones appear in the TCRdb table, and some are missing; sequencing was by immunoSEQ multiplex PCR. Here the sample spans approximately 70,000 clones, around 69% being singletons. As regards this clone: Its specificity is not known.

The source material was peripheral blood, sampled from a patient treated with radiotherapy plus ipilimumab. This clonotype was obtained from a human donor with non-small cell lung cancer whose response to radiotherapy plus ipilimumab could not be evaluated. Some clones in this sample may be carry-over from other donors' samples.

CDR3 nucleotides: TGTGCCAGCAGGCGGGACCCGCAGGAGGCTGAAGCTTTCTTT. This gives the protein CASRRDPQEAEAFF. The gene calls are TRBV28 and TRBJ1-1; D may be TRBD1 (5 bases). The germline V gene encodes CDR1 MDHEN and CDR2 SYDVKM. This CDR3 is built from 14 residues. V lost 6 bases and J lost 6, with 17 bases in between. Looking up the rest from reference TRBV28 and TRBJ1-1 gives the full variable domain: DVKVTQSSRYLVKRTGEKVFLECVQDMDHENMFWYRQDPGLGLRLIYFSYDVKMKEKGDIPEGYSVSREKKERFSLILESASTNQTSMYLCASRRDPQEAEAFFGQGTRLTVV.